What follows are 26 T cell receptor beta chains derived from one specimen sequenced in a study of blood T cell repertoires in COVID-19. Method: immunoSEQ multiplex PCR; TCRdb's copy keeps in-frame clones and lacks some. The sample contains approximately 200,000 clones, 70% to 90% of which appear only once. Sequenced: peripheral blood. Receptors were obtained from an older man with active or convalescent COVID-19.

The chain combines TRBV29-1 with TRBJ2-5, with a tentative D call TRBD2 (6 bases). The CDR3 contains 13 residues. Between the trimmed V and J ends, which lost 8 bases and 4 bases, there was a span of 17 bases. CDR1 is SQVTM, CDR2 ANQGSEA, per germline. The CDR3 DNA follows: TGCAGCCCCTCCCCAGCGCGGGGAGAGACCCAGTACTTC. Residues: CSPSPARGETQYF.

This clone was recorded only once. The rearrangement links TRBV4-3 to TRBJ1-4; tentatively, D is TRBD1 (5 bases). The V and J ends lost 4 bases and 7 bases respectively, with 19 bases between them. Germline lookup yields CDR1 LGHNA and CDR2 YSLEER. The CDR3 extends over 16 amino acids. The CDR3 bases are TGCGCCAGCAGCCCGTCGCAGACTCCTAGGGGTGAAAAACTGTTTTTT. Protein: CASSPSQTPRGEKLFF.

The chain uses TRBV18 and TRBJ2-1, with unresolved D. The germline V gene has CDR1 KGHSH and CDR2 LQKENI. This CDR3 is built from 13 residues. V was cut by 2 bases and J by 5 bases, with 7 bases left in between. The CDR3 loop is CASSPELHNEQFF. For the CDR3, the DNA is TGTGCCAGCTCACCAGAGTTACACAATGAGCAGTTCTTC.

The V gene is TRBV19, the J gene TRBJ2-2, with 10 bases lining up with TRBD1. Germline CDR1 and CDR2: LNHDA and SQIVND (reference sequence). The CDR3 contains 16 residues. J lost 4 bases, V lost 4 bases, and 6 bases had no gene match. DNA of the CDR3: TGTGCCAGTAGTAATGCCGGGACAGGGGTCACCGGGGAGCTGTTTTTT. Encoded protein: CASSNAGTGVTGELFF.

The chain has TRBV27 and TRBJ2-7; D not resolved. Trimming shortened V by 4 bases and J by 4 bases, and 5 bases separated the two germline ends. Germline CDR1 and CDR2: MNHEY and SMNVEV (reference sequence). This CDR3 comprises 11 residues. CDR3 region: CASSSLYEQYF. CDR3 nucleotide sequence: TGTGCCAGCAGTTCGCTATACGAGCAGTACTTC.

In this sample, this clone turned up a few times. This chain connects TRBV10-3 to TRBJ2-1, with 8 bases lining up with TRBD2. The V gene end was trimmed by 4 bases and the J gene end by 7 bases; junction bases not matched to a gene: 15. The CDR3 spans 17 residues. The germline V gene encodes CDR1 ENHRY and CDR2 SYGVKD. The CDR3: CAISGPLAGGMLNEQFF. CDR3 in DNA: TGTGCCATCAGTGGACCCCTTGCGGGAGGTATGTTGAATGAGCAGTTCTTC.

The rearrangement joins TRBV15 to TRBJ2-3; the match to TRBD2 covers 7 bases. From germline, CDR1 is LNHNV and CDR2 YYDKDF (reference sequence). The trim removed 9 bases at V and 6 bases at J, leaving 12 bases unmatched. The CDR3 length is 14 residues. The CDR3 loop is CATSTGGSRDTQYF. CDR3 nucleotides: TGTGCCACAAGTACGGGCGGGAGTAGGGATACGCAGTATTTT.

V and J are TRBV13 and TRBJ2-3, with D tentatively TRBD2 (6 bases). The CDR3 has 15 residues. Trimming stripped 3 bases from V and 5 bases from J, with 15 bases between. The V gene's germline CDR1 is PRHDT and CDR2 FYEKMQ (reference sequence). CDR3: CASSFGTGAVDTQYF. CDR3 sequence (DNA): TGTGCCAGCAGCTTCGGAACGGGAGCGGTAGATACGCAGTATTTT.

The chain uses TRBV6-5 and TRBJ1-1; TRBD1 matches 7 bases. Trimming cost V 7 bases and J 1 base; bases outside gene matches: 3. The length of the CDR3 is 13 residues. CDR1 is MNHEY, CDR2 SVGAGI, per germline. CDR3 loop: CASTWTGNTEAFF. DNA of the CDR3: TGTGCCAGCACCTGGACAGGGAACACTGAAGCTTTCTTT.

This chain's CDR3 is CASSLGQNQETQYF. In DNA, the CDR3 is TGTGCCAGCAGCCTTGGACAGAACCAAGAGACCCAGTACTTC. The chain employs TRBV7-2 and TRBJ2-5; D possibly corresponds to TRBD1 (6 bases). The V gene lost 5 bases and the J gene lost 0 bases, with 10 bases spanning the gap. The length of the CDR3 is 14 residues. Germline CDR1 reads SGHTA; CDR2 reads FQGNSA.

The chain joins TRBV9 to TRBJ1-3, with 9 bases aligning to TRBD1. Germline-derived CDR1 and CDR2 are SGDLS and YYNGEE. J was trimmed by 4 bases and V by 0 bases; bases with no gene match: 2. This CDR3 region has 15 residues. This chain's CDR3 is CASSVVGTGGNTIYF. The CDR3 nucleotides read TGTGCCAGCAGCGTAGTTGGGACAGGGGGAAACACCATATATTTT.

This chain uses TRBV6-5 with TRBJ1-3; D not certain. Germline values: CDR1 MNHEY, CDR2 SVGAGI. The CDR3 has 13 residues. Trimming removed 10 bases from V and 1 base from J, with 11 bases in between. The CDR3 DNA follows: TGTGCCACCGCCGGAGGTTCTGGAAACACCATATATTTT. This sequence encodes CATAGGSGNTIYF.

This clone was recorded only once. The genes are TRBV6-5 and TRBJ1-1; 7 nucleotides line up with TRBD1. CDR3 length: 14 amino acids. The V gene's germline CDR1 is MNHEY and CDR2 SVGAGI. Trimming took 5 bases from V and 0 from J; bases not matched to a gene: 3. This chain's CDR3 is CASSRDSVNTEAFF. In nucleotides, the CDR3 is TGTGCCAGCAGTCGGGACAGCGTGAACACTGAAGCTTTCTTT.

The CDR3: CASREVGGPGANVLTF. Here the CDR3 DNA reads TGTGCCAGTCGAGAGGTCGGGGGGCCTGGGGCCAACGTCCTGACTTTC. The V call is TRBV19, the J call TRBJ2-6; D perhaps matches TRBD2 (7 bases). The CDR3 covers 16 residues. V lost 8 bases, J lost 2 bases, and 16 bases lay in between. The germline CDR1 and CDR2 sequences are LNHDA and SQIVND (reference sequence).

V and J are TRBV27 and TRBJ2-2; 8 bases align to TRBD2. CDR3 size: 17 residues. Losses at the gene ends were 4 bases for V and 1 base for J; bases not matched to a gene: 8. CDR1 and CDR2 (germline): MNHEY, SMNVEV (reference sequence). The CDR3 protein is CASSYLISGGNTGELFF. CDR3 bases: TGTGCCAGCAGTTACCTGATAAGCGGGGGGAACACCGGGGAGCTGTTTTTT.

The chain employs TRBV7-9 and TRBJ2-1, with 7 bases aligning to TRBD2. CDR3 size: 17 residues. V lost 8 bases, J lost 1 base, and 14 bases stayed unmatched. Germline V lookup: CDR1 SEHNR, CDR2 FQNEAQ (reference sequence). The CDR3, as DNA: TGTGCCAGCGACATTTACCCTGCGGGAGATTCCTACAATGAGCAGTTCTTC. As protein: CASDIYPAGDSYNEQFF.

The chain has TRBV5-1 and TRBJ2-7; TRBD1 is a possible D gene (6 bases). Trimming took 4 bases from V and 6 from J, leaving 14 bases between them. The CDR3 totals 13 residues. Per germline, CDR1 SGHRS and CDR2 YFSETQ. This CDR3 is CASSLKRGSEQYF. CDR3 bases: TGCGCCAGCAGCCTGAAAAGGGGGTCCGAGCAGTACTTC.

This clone has more than one count but fewer than ten. The chain uses TRBV4-3 and TRBJ1-6; possibly TRBD1 for D (5 bases). Trimming stripped 2 bases from V and 7 bases from J, with 12 bases between. The CDR3 consists of 15 residues. The germline V gene encodes CDR1 LGHNA and CDR2 YSLEER. The DNA of the CDR3 is TGCGCCAGCAGCCAAACAGGCCTTCTCAATTCACCCCTCCACTTT. Amino acids: CASSQTGLLNSPLHF.

The chain has TRBV28 and TRBJ2-2, with TRBD1 matching over 7 bases. This CDR3 comprises 14 residues. The ends lost 9 bases at V and 2 bases at J; junction bases unmatched: 6. Germline CDR1 MDHEN, CDR2 SYDVKM. CDR3 residues: CARGRQGNTGELFF. As DNA, the CDR3 is TGTGCCAGAGGAAGACAGGGAAACACCGGGGAGCTGTTTTTT.

The chain recombines TRBV27 with TRBJ1-2; D unresolved. The CDR3 is 15 amino acids. V lost 4 bases and J lost 4, with 16 bases in between. Germline V CDR1 and CDR2: MNHEY, SMNVEV (reference sequence). CDR3 bases: TGTGCCAGCAGTTCGTCCCTCACAATTTCCTATGGCTACACCTTC. Translating it yields CASSSSLTISYGYTF.

CDR3 protein: CASSPRQASGNTIYF. The CDR3 region has the DNA TGCGCCAGCAGCCCAAGACAGGCCTCTGGAAACACCATATATTTT. The rearrangement links TRBV5-1 to TRBJ1-3, with TRBD1 as a possible D gene (6 bases). From germline, CDR1 is SGHRS and CDR2 YFSETQ. V was cut by 4 bases and J by 0 bases, with 11 bases left in between. The CDR3 loop spans 15 amino acids. Full variable domain (remainder filled in from reference TRBV5-1 and TRBJ1-3): KAGVTQTPRYLIKTRGQQVTLSCSPISGHRSVSWYQQTPGQGLQFLFEYFSETQRNKGNFPGRFSGRQFSNSRSEMNVSTLELGDSALYLCASSPRQASGNTIYFGEGSWLTVV.

CDR3 nucleotide sequence: TGTGCCAGCAGTTACGTACCGGGTAACTATGGCTACACCTTC. Amino acid sequence: CASSYVPGNYGYTF. The chain joins TRBV5-5 to TRBJ1-2, with D unresolved. The V gene lost 5 bases and the J gene lost 1 base, with 12 bases spanning the gap. This CDR3 is built from 14 residues. Germline values: CDR1 SGHKS, CDR2 YYEKEE (reference sequence).

V and J are TRBV28 and TRBJ1-1, with D perhaps TRBD1 (6 bases). Trimming shortened V by 6 bases and J by 5 bases, and 19 bases separated the two germline ends. The germline V gene has CDR1 MDHEN and CDR2 SYDVKM. This CDR3 comprises 15 residues. The CDR3 is CASRPPSGRGTEAFF. The CDR3, as DNA: TGTGCCAGCAGACCCCCCTCCGGCAGGGGAACTGAAGCTTTCTTT.

This clone has more than one count but fewer than ten. The chain recombines TRBV18 with TRBJ1-2, with D hard to call. This CDR3 contains 16 residues. Trimming stripped 3 bases from V and 5 bases from J, with 19 bases between. Per germline, CDR1 KGHSH and CDR2 LQKENI. Here the CDR3 DNA reads TGTGCCAGCTCACCTTCTCAGACATCCGTCGGATATGGCTACACCTTC. It translates to CASSPSQTSVGYGYTF.

The chain uses TRBV4-2 and TRBJ2-4, with 7 bases identical to TRBD1. Unmatched junction bases numbered 6, after V lost 0 bases and J lost 7 bases. The CDR3 is 15 amino acids. The germline V gene encodes CDR1 LGHNA and CDR2 YNFKEQ. CDR3 in DNA: TGTGCCAGCAGCCAAGAGACAGGGAAATCTAACATTCAGTACTTC. Translation: CASSQETGKSNIQYF.

This clone is a singleton in its sample. The chain has TRBV18 and TRBJ2-1, with D possibly TRBD2 on 6 matching bases. V lost 0 bases and J 8 bases, leaving 20 bases between the germline ends. In germline, CDR1 is KGHSH, CDR2 LQKENI. The CDR3 consists of 17 residues. The chain's CDR3 is CASSPPLLGRTQYEQFF. The DNA for the CDR3 is TGTGCCAGCTCACCACCCTTGCTGGGGAGGACTCAATATGAGCAGTTCTTC.